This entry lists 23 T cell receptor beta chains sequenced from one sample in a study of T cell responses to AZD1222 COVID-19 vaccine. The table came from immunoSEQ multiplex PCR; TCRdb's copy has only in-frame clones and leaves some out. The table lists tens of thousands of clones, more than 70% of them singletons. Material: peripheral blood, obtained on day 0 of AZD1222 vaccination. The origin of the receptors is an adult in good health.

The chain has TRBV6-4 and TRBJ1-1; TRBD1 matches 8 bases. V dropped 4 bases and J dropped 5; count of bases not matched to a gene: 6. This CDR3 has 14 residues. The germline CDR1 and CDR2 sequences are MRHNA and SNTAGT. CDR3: CASSATGGKTEAFF. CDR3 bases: TGTGCCAGCAGTGCTACAGGGGGTAAGACTGAAGCTTTCTTT.

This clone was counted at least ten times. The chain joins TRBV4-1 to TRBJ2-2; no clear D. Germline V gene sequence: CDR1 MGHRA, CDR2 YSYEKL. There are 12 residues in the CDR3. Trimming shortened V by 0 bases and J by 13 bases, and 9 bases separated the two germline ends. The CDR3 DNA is TGCGCCAGCAGCCAAGATCTGGGTGGGCTGTTTTTT. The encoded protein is CASSQDLGGLFF.

CDR3 coding DNA: TGTGCCAGCAGTCCGAGGGGGGCCGAATACTATGGCTACACCTTC. It yields the protein CASSPRGAEYYGYTF. This sequence joins TRBV2 and TRBJ1-2; D might be TRBD1 (6 bases). CDR3 length: 15 residues. The germline gives CDR1 SNHLY, CDR2 FYNNEI. V was shortened by 5 bases and J by 3 bases, with 16 bases between the two germline ends.

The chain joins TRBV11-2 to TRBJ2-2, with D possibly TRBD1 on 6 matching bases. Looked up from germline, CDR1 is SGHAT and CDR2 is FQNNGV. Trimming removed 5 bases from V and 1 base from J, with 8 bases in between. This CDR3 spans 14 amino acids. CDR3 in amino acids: CASSKTGNTGELFF. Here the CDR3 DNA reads TGTGCCAGCAGCAAGACAGGGAACACCGGGGAGCTGTTTTTT.

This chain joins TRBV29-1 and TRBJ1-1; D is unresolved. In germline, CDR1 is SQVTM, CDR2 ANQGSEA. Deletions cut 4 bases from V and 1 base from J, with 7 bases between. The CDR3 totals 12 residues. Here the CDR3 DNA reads TGCAGCGTTGTTGAAGGGAACACTGAAGCTTTCTTT. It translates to CSVVEGNTEAFF.

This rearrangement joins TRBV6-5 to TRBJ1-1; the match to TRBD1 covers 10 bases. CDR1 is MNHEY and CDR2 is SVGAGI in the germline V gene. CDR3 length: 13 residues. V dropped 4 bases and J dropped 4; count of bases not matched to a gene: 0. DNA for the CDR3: TGTGCCAGCAGTTGGACAGGGGGCACTGAAGCTTTCTTT. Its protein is CASSWTGGTEAFF.

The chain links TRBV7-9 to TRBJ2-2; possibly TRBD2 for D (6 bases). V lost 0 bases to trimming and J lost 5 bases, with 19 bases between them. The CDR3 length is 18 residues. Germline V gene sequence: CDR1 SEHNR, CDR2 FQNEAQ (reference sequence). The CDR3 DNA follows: TGTGCCAGCAGCTTAGCGACTCTTCGATGGGGGGAGACCGGGGAGCTGTTTTTT. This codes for CASSLATLRWGETGELFF. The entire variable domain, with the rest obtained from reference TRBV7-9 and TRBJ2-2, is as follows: DTGVSQNPRHKITKRGQNVTFRCDPISEHNRLYWYRQTLGQGPEFLTYFQNEAQLEKSRLLSDRFSAERPKGSFSTLEIQRTEQGDSAMYLCASSLATLRWGETGELFFGEGSRLTVL.

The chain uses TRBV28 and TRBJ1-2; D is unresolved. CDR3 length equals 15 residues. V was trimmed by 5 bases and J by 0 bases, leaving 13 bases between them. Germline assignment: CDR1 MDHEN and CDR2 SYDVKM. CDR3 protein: CASSLESNPNYGYTF. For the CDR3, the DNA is TGTGCCAGCAGTCTCGAGAGCAATCCTAACTATGGCTACACCTTC.

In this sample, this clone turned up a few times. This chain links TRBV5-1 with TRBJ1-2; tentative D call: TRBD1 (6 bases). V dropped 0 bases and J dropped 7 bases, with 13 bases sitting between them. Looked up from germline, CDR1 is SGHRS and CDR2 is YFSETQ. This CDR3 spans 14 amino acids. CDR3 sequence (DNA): TGCGCCAGCAGCTTGGAACAGGGCATTGGTGGCTACACCTTC. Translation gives CASSLEQGIGGYTF.

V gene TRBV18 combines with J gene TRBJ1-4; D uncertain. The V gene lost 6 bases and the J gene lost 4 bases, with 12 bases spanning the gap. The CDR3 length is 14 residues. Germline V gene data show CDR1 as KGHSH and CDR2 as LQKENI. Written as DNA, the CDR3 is TGTGCCAGCTCCCGGGTGATCGGTAATGAAAAACTGTTTTTT. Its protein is CASSRVIGNEKLFF.

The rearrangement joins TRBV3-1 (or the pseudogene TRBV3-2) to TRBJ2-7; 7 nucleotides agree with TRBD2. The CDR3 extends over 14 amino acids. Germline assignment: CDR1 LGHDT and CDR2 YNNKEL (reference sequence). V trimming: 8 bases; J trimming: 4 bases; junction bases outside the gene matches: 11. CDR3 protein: CASSRGTTAYEQYF. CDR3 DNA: TGTGCCAGCTCCCGGGGGACTACCGCTTACGAGCAGTACTTC.

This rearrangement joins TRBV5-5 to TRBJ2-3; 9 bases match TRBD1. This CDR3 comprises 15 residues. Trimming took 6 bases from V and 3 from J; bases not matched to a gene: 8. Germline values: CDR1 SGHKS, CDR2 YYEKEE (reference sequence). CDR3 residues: CASKTSGTGTDTQYF. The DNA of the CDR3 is TGTGCCAGCAAAACGTCCGGGACAGGGACAGATACGCAGTATTTT.

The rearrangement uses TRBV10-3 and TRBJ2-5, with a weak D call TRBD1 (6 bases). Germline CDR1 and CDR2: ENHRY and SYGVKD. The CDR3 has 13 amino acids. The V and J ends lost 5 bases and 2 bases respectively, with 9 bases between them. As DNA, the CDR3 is TGTGCCATCAGTAGGGGGTTTCAAGAGACCCAGTACTTC. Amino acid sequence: CAISRGFQETQYF.

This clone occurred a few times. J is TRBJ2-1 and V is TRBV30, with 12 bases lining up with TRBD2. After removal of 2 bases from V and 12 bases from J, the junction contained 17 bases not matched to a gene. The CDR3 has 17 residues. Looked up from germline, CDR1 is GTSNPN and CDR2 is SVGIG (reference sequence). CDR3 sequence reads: CAWSPTAGTSGRHTQFF. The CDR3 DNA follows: TGTGCCTGGAGTCCGACCGCCGGGACTAGCGGGCGTCATACGCAGTTCTTC.

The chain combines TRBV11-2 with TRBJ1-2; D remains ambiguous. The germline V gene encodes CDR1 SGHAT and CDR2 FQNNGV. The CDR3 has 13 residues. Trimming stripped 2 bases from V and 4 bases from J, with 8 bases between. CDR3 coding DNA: TGTGCCAGCAGCTTATATAGCGCCTATGGCTACACCTTC. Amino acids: CASSLYSAYGYTF. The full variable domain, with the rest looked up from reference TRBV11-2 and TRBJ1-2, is EAGVAQSPRYKIIEKRQSVAFWCNPISGHATLYWYQQILGQGPKLLIQFQNNGVVDDSQLPKDRFSAERLKGVDSTLKIQPAKLEDSAVYLCASSLYSAYGYTFGSGTRLTVV.

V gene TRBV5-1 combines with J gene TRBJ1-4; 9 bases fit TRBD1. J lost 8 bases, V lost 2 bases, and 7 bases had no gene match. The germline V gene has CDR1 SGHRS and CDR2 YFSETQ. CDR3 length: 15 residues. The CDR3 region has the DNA TGCGCCAGCAGCTTAACAGGGGGCTCGGAGGAAAAACTGTTTTTT. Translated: CASSLTGGSEEKLFF.

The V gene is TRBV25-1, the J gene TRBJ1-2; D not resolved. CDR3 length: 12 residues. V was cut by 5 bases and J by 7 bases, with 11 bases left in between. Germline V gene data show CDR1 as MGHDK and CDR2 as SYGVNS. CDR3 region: CASSREVSGYTF. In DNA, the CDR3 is TGTGCCAGCAGTCGGGAAGTCTCTGGCTACACCTTC.

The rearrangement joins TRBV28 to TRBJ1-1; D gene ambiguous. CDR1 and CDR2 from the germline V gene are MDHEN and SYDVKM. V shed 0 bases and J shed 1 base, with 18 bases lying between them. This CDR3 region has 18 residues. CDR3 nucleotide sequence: TGTGCCAGCAGTTTATGGAATCTACGGGGTAGTGGGAACACTGAAGCTTTCTTT. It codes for CASSLWNLRGSGNTEAFF.

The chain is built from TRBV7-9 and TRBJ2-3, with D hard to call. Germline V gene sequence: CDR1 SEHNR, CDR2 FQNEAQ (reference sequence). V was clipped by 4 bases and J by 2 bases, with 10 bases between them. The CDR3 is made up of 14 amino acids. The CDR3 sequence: CASSSIRSTDTQYF. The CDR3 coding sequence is TGTGCCAGCAGCTCCATCAGGTCCACAGATACGCAGTATTTT.

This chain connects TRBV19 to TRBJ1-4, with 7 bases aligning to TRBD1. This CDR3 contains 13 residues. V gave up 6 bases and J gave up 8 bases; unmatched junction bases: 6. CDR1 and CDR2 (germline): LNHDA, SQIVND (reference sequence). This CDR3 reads CASSLQGPEKLFF. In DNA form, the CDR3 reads TGTGCCAGTAGCCTACAGGGGCCGGAAAAACTGTTTTTT.

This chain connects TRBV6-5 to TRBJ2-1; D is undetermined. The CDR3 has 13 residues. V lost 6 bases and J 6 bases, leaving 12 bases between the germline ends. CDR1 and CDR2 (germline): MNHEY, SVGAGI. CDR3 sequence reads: CASSLLVGNEQFF. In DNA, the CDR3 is TGTGCCAGCAGCCTTTTGGTAGGCAATGAGCAGTTCTTC.

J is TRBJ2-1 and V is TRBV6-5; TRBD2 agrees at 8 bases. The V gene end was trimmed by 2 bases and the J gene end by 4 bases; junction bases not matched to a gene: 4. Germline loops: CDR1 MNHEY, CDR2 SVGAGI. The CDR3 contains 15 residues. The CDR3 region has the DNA TGTGCCAGCAGTTACGCGGGAGGTGCGTACAATGAGCAGTTCTTC. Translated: CASSYAGGAYNEQFF.

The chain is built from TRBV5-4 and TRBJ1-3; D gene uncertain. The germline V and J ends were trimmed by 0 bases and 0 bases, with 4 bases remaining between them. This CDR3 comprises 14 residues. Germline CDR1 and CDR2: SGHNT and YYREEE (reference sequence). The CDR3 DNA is TGTGCCAGCAGCTTGGTCGGCTCTGGAAACACCATATATTTT. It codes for CASSLVGSGNTIYF.